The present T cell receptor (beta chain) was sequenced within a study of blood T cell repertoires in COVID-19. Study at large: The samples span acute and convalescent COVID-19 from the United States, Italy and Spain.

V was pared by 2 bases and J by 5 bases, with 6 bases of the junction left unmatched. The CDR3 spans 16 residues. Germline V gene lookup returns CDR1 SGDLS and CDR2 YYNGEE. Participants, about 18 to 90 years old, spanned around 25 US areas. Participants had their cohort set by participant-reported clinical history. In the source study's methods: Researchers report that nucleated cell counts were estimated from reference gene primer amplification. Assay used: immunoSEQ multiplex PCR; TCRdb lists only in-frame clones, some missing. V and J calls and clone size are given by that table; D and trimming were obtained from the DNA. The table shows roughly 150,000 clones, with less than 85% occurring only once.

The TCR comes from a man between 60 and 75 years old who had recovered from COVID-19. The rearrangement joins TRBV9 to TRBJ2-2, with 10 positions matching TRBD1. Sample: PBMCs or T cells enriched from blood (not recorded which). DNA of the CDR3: TGTGCCAGCAGCGTTAGGGGACAGGGGTGGACCGGGGAGCTGTTTTTT. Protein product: CASSVRGQGWTGELFF.